One and the same sample provided the 11 T cell receptor beta chains below, sequenced in a study of tumor T cells in aggressive B-cell lymphoma. Here immunoSEQ multiplex PCR was the method, and the copy in TCRdb shows in-frame clones only, minus some. The table includes approximately 750 clones, 90% detected once. Sequencing used tumor tissue. Receptors were obtained from an adult with diffuse large B cell lymphoma.

The chain uses TRBV28 and TRBJ2-3; D is ambiguous. The CDR3 runs 13 residues. The germline CDR1 and CDR2 sequences are MDHEN and SYDVKM. V lost 6 bases to trimming and J lost 4 bases, with 11 bases between them. CDR3 loop: CASSPIAPDTQYF. The CDR3 DNA sequence: TGTGCCAGCAGCCCTATTGCCCCAGATACGCAGTATTTT.

This clone was seen more than once but under ten times. The chain uses TRBV6-1 and TRBJ2-7; 9 bases match TRBD2. The V gene end was trimmed by 2 bases and the J gene end by 1 base; junction bases not matched to a gene: 3. The CDR3 runs to 15 residues. CDR1 MNHNS and CDR2 SASEGT come from the germline V gene. The CDR3 protein is CASSEKGLASYEQYF. CDR3 in DNA: TGTGCCAGCAGTGAAAAAGGACTAGCGTCCTACGAGCAGTACTTC.

This rearrangement joins TRBV10-1 to TRBJ2-7; D is unclear. Trimming took 8 bases from V and 6 from J, leaving 11 bases between them. The CDR3 extends over 11 amino acids. Germline lookup yields CDR1 WNHNN and CDR2 SYGVQD (reference sequence). The CDR3 here is CASDRQAEQYF. The DNA for the CDR3 is TGCGCCAGCGATCGGCAGGCCGAGCAGTACTTC.

The rearrangement uses TRBV1 and TRBJ2-7; TRBD2, as called in the table, went unchecked against the DNA. TRBV1 is shown as a pseudogene. The CDR3 contains 17 residues. The CDR3 is CTSSQEGGGSGVYEQYF. Written as DNA, the CDR3 is TGCACCAGCAGCCAAGAAGGTGGAGGTAGCGGGGTCTACGAGCAGTACTTC.

The V gene is TRBV5-4, the J gene TRBJ2-4; D is undetermined. Germline CDR1 is SGHNT and CDR2 is YYREEE (reference sequence). The CDR3 is 14 amino acids. V was trimmed by 4 bases and J by 1 base, leaving 9 bases between them. The CDR3 loop reads CASSSWAAKNIQYF. The DNA of the CDR3 is TGTGCCAGCAGCAGTTGGGCGGCCAAAAACATTCAGTACTTC. Full variable domain (outside the CDR3, taken from reference TRBV5-4 and TRBJ2-4): ETGVTQSPTHLIKTRGQQVTLRCSSQSGHNTVSWYQQALGQGPQFIFQYYREEENGRGNFPPRFSGLQFPNYSSELNVNALELDDSALYLCASSSWAAKNIQYFGAGTRLSVL.

In DNA form, the CDR3 reads TGTGCCAGCAGCCTTGACAGGGGGGACACTGAAGCTTTCTTT. Protein sequence: CASSLDRGDTEAFF. The rearrangement uses TRBV5-4 and TRBJ1-1; 9 positions agree with TRBD1. The V and J ends lost 4 bases and 3 bases, in that order; junction bases with no gene match: 4. CDR1 is SGHNT, CDR2 YYREEE, per germline (reference sequence). The CDR3 extends over 14 amino acids.

This clone was found a few times. The genes are TRBV14 and TRBJ1-1; D is ambiguous. Between the trimmed V and J ends, which lost 1 base and 0 bases, there was a span of 6 bases. CDR1 and CDR2 (germline): SGHDN, FVKESK. There are 14 residues in the CDR3. As DNA, the CDR3 is TGTGCCAGCAGCCAAGCGGGGATGAACACTGAAGCTTTCTTT. As protein: CASSQAGMNTEAFF.

The chain employs TRBV9 and TRBJ1-2; no clear D gene. Germline assignment: CDR1 SGDLS and CDR2 YYNGEE. Trimming pared 0 bases from V and 2 bases from J, leaving 14 bases between. The CDR3 extends over 16 amino acids. Here the CDR3 reads CASSVAGATQNYGYTF. CDR3 DNA sequence: TGTGCCAGCAGCGTAGCAGGCGCAACGCAGAACTATGGCTACACCTTC.

This chain links TRBV11-1 with TRBJ2-7; 9 positions agree with TRBD1. Looked up from germline, CDR1 is SGHAT and CDR2 is FQDESV (reference sequence). V gave up 2 bases and J gave up 4 bases; unmatched junction bases: 6. The CDR3 consists of 15 residues. This CDR3 is CASSLSWTGDYEQYF. The CDR3 DNA sequence: TGTGCCAGCAGCTTATCATGGACAGGGGATTACGAGCAGTACTTC.

This clone came up once. The junction departs from the called germline gene at one end, perhaps through a read error. This chain links TRBV28 with TRBJ2-2, with a tentative D call TRBD2 (5 bases). CDR3 length equals 13 residues. Germline lookup yields CDR1 MDHEN and CDR2 SYDVKM. The CDR3 is CASSIIDTGELFF. CDR3 DNA: TGTGCCAGCAGTATCATTGACACCGGGGAACTGTTTTTT.

The chain carries TRBV28 and TRBJ2-7; tentative D call: TRBD2 (6 bases). Trimming cost V 6 bases and J 5 bases, with 11 bases left between them. The germline gives CDR1 MDHEN, CDR2 SYDVKM. The CDR3 contains 12 residues. The CDR3 nucleotides read TGTGCCAGCAGATCGGGGGTACACGAGCAGTACTTC. This codes for CASRSGVHEQYF. The full variable domain, completed using reference TRBV28 and TRBJ2-7, is DVKVTQSSRYLVKRTGEKVFLECVQDMDHENMFWYRQDPGLGLRLIYFSYDVKMKEKGDIPEGYSVSREKKERFSLILESASTNQTSMYLCASRSGVHEQYFGPGTRLTVT.